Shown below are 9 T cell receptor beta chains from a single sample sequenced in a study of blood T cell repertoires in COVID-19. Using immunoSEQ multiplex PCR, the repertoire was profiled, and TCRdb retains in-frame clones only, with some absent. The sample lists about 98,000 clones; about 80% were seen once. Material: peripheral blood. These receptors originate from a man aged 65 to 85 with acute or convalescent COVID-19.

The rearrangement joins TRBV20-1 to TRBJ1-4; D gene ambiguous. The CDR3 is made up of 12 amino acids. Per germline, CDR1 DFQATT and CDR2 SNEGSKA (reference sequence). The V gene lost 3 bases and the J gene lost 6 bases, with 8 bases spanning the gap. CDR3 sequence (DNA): TGCAGTGCTAGTGGCGGGGATGAAAAACTGTTTTTT. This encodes CSASGGDEKLFF.

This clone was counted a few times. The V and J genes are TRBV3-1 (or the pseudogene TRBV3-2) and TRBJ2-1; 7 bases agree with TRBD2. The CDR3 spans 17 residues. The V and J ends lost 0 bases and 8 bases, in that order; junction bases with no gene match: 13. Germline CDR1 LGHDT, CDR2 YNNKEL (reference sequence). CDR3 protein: CASSQDWASGARDEQFF. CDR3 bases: TGTGCCAGCAGCCAAGATTGGGCTAGCGGAGCCAGGGATGAGCAGTTCTTC.

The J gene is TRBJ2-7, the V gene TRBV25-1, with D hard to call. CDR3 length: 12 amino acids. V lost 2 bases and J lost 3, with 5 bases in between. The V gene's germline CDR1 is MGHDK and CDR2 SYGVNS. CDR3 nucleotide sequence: TGTGCCAGCAGTGAACACGGCTACGAGCAGTACTTC. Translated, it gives CASSEHGYEQYF.

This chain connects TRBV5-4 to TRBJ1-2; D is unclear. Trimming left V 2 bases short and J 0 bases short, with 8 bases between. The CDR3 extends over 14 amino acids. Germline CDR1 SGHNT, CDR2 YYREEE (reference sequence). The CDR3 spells CASSFPLANYGYTF. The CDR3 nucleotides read TGTGCCAGCAGCTTCCCATTAGCTAACTATGGCTACACCTTC.

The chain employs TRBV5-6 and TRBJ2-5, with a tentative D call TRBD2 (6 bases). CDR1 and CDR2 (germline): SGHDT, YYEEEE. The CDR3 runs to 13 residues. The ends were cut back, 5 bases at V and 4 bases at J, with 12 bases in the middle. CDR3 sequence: CASSRESGETQYF. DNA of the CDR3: TGTGCCAGCAGTCGGGAGTCGGGAGAGACCCAGTACTTC. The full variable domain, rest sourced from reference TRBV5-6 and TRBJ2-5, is DAGVTQSPTHLIKTRGQQVTLRCSPKSGHDTVSWYQQALGQGPQFIFQYYEEEERQRGNFPDRFSGHQFPNYSSELNVNALLLGDSALYLCASSRESGETQYFGPGTRLLVL.

DNA for the CDR3: TGTGCCAGCAGTGACACAACAGAGAACCAAGAGACCCAGTACTTC. Its protein is CASSDTTENQETQYF. This chain uses TRBV25-1 with TRBJ2-5; D unclear. The CDR3 sequence is 15 residues long. Germline V gene lookup returns CDR1 MGHDK and CDR2 SYGVNS. Trimming removed 3 bases at V and 0 bases at J, with 11 bases between.

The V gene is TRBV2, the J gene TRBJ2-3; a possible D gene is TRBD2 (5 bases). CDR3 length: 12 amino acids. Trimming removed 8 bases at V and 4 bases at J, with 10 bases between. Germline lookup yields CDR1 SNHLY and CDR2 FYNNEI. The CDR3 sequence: CASDYSPDTQYF. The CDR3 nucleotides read TGTGCCAGCGACTATTCCCCAGATACGCAGTATTTT.

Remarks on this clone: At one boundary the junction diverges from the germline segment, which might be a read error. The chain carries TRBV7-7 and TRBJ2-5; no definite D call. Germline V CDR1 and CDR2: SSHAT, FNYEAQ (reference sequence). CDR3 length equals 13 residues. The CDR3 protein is CASSPSGQETQYF. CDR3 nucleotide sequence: TGTGCTAGCAGCCCGTCGGGCCAAGAGACCCAGTACTTC.

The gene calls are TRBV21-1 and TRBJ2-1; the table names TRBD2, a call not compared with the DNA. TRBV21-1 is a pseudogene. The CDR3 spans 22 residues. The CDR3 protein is CASSKFGGAISRGLGSYNEQFF. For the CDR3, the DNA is TGTGCCAGCAGCAAATTTGGTGGGGCCATATCGAGGGGACTAGGCTCCTACAATGAGCAGTTCTTC.